This TCR beta chain was identified in a study of T cells in Graves' hyperthyroidism and ophthalmopathy. For the study at large: Initial diagnosis, before any treatment, was when peripheral blood was collected.

The CDR3 runs to 12 residues. Germline V CDR1 and CDR2: SNHLY, FYNNEI. The V end lost 4 bases, the J end lost 6 bases, and 9 bases lay between the germline ends. Study results and limitations: Blood also showed most of the thyroid clonotypes that were expanded above 0.001.

Amplification of TCR beta CDR3 regions was performed using RNA transcripts as template. A set of HTBI primers served as the primers for a first-round RT-PCR of the TCR CDR3. MiXCR was run by TCRdb on the multiplex PCR reads, yielding one entry per CDR3 protein. Of some 360,000 distinct CDR3 sequences in the sample, around 18% were seen once. This clonotype was observed once. The antigen remains undetermined. The chain employs TRBV2 and TRBJ1-2, with no clear D. The receptor comes from a woman aged 40 to 55 with Graves' ophthalmopathy. The source material was blood. CDR3 amino acids: CASSARSDGYTF. The CDR3 nucleotides are TGTGCCAGCAGTGCGAGGTCGGATGGCTACACCTTC.